A selection of T cell receptor beta chains follows, all from one sample in a study of T cell repertoires in cytomegalovirus infection. TCRdb re-called the reads with MiXCR, one entry per CDR3 protein. The repertoire holds over 95,000 distinct CDR3 sequences, with 30% to 35% as singletons. Antigen specificity for these receptors is unknown. The source material was CD8+ T cells from cultured PBMCs, sampled from culture after CMV antigen stimulation. All receptors come from a human donor in good health (CMV status not recorded). Some clones in this sample may be carry-over from other donors' samples. The CDR3 runs from the conserved cysteine through the conserved F or W. The D gene is left open where the match is weak. A clone size is listed for some rows: how often the clone was seen (once, few, many), or a class if it is expanded.

D gene: TRBD1; V gene: TRBV10-3; J gene: TRBJ1-4; clone size: many; CDR3 protein: CAISGTGANEKLFF; CDR3 DNA: TGTGCCATCAGCGGGACAGGGGCTAATGAAAAACTGTTTTTT
D gene: -; V gene: TRBV19; J gene: TRBJ2-2; clone size: -; CDR3 protein: CASSIRTGGRTGELFF; CDR3 DNA: TGTGCCAGTAGTATTAGGACTGGGGGGAGGACCGGGGAGCTGTTTTTT
D gene: TRBD1; V gene: TRBV4-1; J gene: TRBJ2-7; clone size: -; CDR3 protein: CASSQGTGGAYEQYF; CDR3 DNA: TGCGCCAGCAGCCAAGGGACAGGGGGCGCGTACGAGCAGTACTTC
D gene: -; V gene: TRBV27; J gene: TRBJ2-3; clone size: few; CDR3 protein: CASSPGTSLWTDTQYF; CDR3 DNA: TGTGCCAGCAGTCCCGGGACTTCCCTTTGGACAGATACGCAGTATTTT
D gene: -; V gene: TRBV7-8; J gene: TRBJ1-1; clone size: -; CDR3 protein: CASSLAAPNTEAFF; CDR3 DNA: TGTGCCAGCAGCTTAGCAGCACCGAACACTGAAGCTTTCTTT
D gene: -; V gene: TRBV7-9; J gene: TRBJ2-7; clone size: few; CDR3 protein: CASSLQGIYEQYF; CDR3 DNA: TGTGCCAGCAGCTTGCAGGGGATCTACGAGCAGTACTTC
D gene: -; V gene: TRBV7-6; J gene: TRBJ2-5; clone size: -; CDR3 protein: CASSLWADQETQYF; CDR3 DNA: TGTGCCAGCAGCTTATGGGCAGACCAAGAGACCCAGTACTTC
D gene: -; V gene: TRBV7-9; J gene: TRBJ1-1; clone size: -; CDR3 protein: CASSLAPDGKNTEAFF; CDR3 DNA: TGTGCCAGCAGCTTAGCGCCGGACGGGAAGAACACTGAAGCTTTCTTT
D gene: -; V gene: TRBV5-5; J gene: TRBJ2-5; clone size: once; CDR3 protein: CASSFEQTQYF; CDR3 DNA: TGTGCCAGCAGCTTTGAACAGACCCAGTACTTC
D gene: -; V gene: TRBV7-9; J gene: TRBJ1-1; clone size: once; CDR3 protein: CASSLVETEAFF; CDR3 DNA: TGTGCCAGCAGCTTAGTTGAAACTGAAGCTTTCTTT
D gene: -; V gene: TRBV15; J gene: TRBJ2-7; clone size: -; CDR3 protein: CATSREGVTSEQYF; CDR3 DNA: TGTGCCACCAGCAGAGAGGGGGTGACCTCCGAGCAGTACTTC